These 20 T cell receptor beta chains were all obtained from the same sample, sequenced in a study of cytomegalovirus exposure and HLA in healthy donors. With 60 Vbeta and 13 Jbeta primers, the PCR was carried out. The data were produced by immunoSEQ multiplex PCR, yet TCRdb's version contains in-frame clones alone and is incomplete. The table shows around 160,000 clones, with 60% to 80% occurring only once. Sequencing was performed on PBMCs. The receptors come from a woman between 40 and 55 years old in good health and CMV-seropositive.

The V and J genes are TRBV5-1 and TRBJ2-3, with 11 bases fitting TRBD2. Germline trimming cut 3 bases from V and 2 bases from J; bases unmatched to any gene: 17. The CDR3 is 20 residues long. Germline values: CDR1 SGHRS, CDR2 YFSETQ. The CDR3 nucleotides read TGCGCCAGCAGCTCACCGCGAGGGCGGCTAGCGGGGGGCATCACAGATACGCAGTATTTT. The encoded protein is CASSSPRGRLAGGITDTQYF.

On this clone itself: Additional DNA sequences in this sample encode the identical CDR3. The chain has TRBV18 and TRBJ1-4, with 11 bases aligning to TRBD1. Germline CDR1 reads KGHSH; CDR2 reads LQKENI. V shed 1 base and J 7 bases; nucleotides not matched to a gene: 2. This CDR3 comprises 15 residues. CDR3 bases: TGTGCCAGCTCACCACGGACAGGGGGCGGTGAAAAACTGTTTTTT. The encoded protein is CASSPRTGGGEKLFF. Supplemented by reference TRBV18 and TRBJ1-4, the full variable domain reads NAGVMQNPRHLVRRRGQEARLRCSPMKGHSHVYWYRQLPEEGLKFMVYLQKENIIDESGMPKERFSAEFPKEGPSILRIQQVVRGDSAAYFCASSPRTGGGEKLFFGSGTQLSVL.

This chain joins TRBV19 and TRBJ2-7; TRBD1 matches at 8 bases. CDR1 is LNHDA, CDR2 SQIVND, per germline (reference sequence). Trimming at V came to 3 bases and at J to 4 bases, leaving 11 bases not matched to a gene. The CDR3 contains 16 residues. For the CDR3, the DNA is TGTGCCAGTAGTATCTCCGGACAGGGTTTGAATTACGAGCAGTACTTC. Translating it yields CASSISGQGLNYEQYF.

This chain links TRBV6-1 with TRBJ2-7; D is uncertain. Per germline, CDR1 MNHNS and CDR2 SASEGT. Trimming left V 2 bases short and J 2 bases short, with 10 bases between. The length of the CDR3 is 14 residues. In nucleotides, the CDR3 is TGTGCCAGCAGTGAATCACACAAACCCTACGAGCAGTACTTC. Translated, it gives CASSESHKPYEQYF.

This chain joins TRBV6-5 and TRBJ2-7, with 9 bases matching TRBD2. The V gene end was trimmed by 6 bases and the J gene end by 2 bases; junction bases not matched to a gene: 5. This CDR3 has 14 amino acids. Germline CDR1 is MNHEY and CDR2 is SVGAGI. CDR3 DNA: TGTGCCAGCAGAGCACTAGCGGGTCCCTACGAGCAGTACTTC. Encoded protein: CASRALAGPYEQYF.

The chain couples TRBV7-3 to TRBJ1-1; D perhaps matches TRBD1 (5 bases). The CDR3 is made up of 16 amino acids. Looked up from germline, CDR1 is SGHTA and CDR2 is FQGTGA. The germline V and J ends were trimmed by 0 bases and 1 base, with 12 bases remaining between them. Written as DNA, the CDR3 is TGTGCCAGCAGCTTAACGTTCGGACAAGGGAACACTGAAGCTTTCTTT. It encodes CASSLTFGQGNTEAFF.

This chain uses TRBV15 with TRBJ2-2, with TRBD2 matching 16 bases. The CDR3 has 21 residues. V shed 3 bases, J shed 4 bases, and the junction held 14 bases outside the gene matches. Looked up from germline, CDR1 is LNHNV and CDR2 is YYDKDF (reference sequence). The CDR3 DNA is TGTGCCACCAGCAGCACTAGTTCGGGACTAGCGGGGGGGCCACCCACCGGGGAGCTGTTTTTT. Translation gives CATSSTSSGLAGGPPTGELFF.

The chain carries TRBV19 and TRBJ2-2, with D uncertain. CDR1 LNHDA and CDR2 SQIVND come from the germline V gene (reference sequence). CDR3 length: 15 amino acids. The V end lost 0 bases, the J end lost 5 bases, and 10 bases lay between the germline ends. The DNA of the CDR3 is TGTGCCAGTAGTATAGATCTATCTGTTACCGGGGAGCTGTTTTTT. Its translation is CASSIDLSVTGELFF.

The chain carries TRBV5-4 and TRBJ2-3; no clear D gene. The CDR3 loop spans 12 amino acids. CDR1 and CDR2 (germline): SGHNT, YYREEE (reference sequence). The ends were cut back, 4 bases at V and 2 bases at J, with 5 bases in the middle. CDR3 sequence reads: CASSPSTDTQYF. The CDR3 nucleotides read TGTGCCAGCAGCCCGTCCACAGATACGCAGTATTTT.

The chain is built from TRBV27 and TRBJ2-3; maybe TRBD2 (7 bases). Deletions cut 5 bases from V and 4 bases from J, with 16 bases between. The germline V gene has CDR1 MNHEY and CDR2 SMNVEV (reference sequence). CDR3 length: 15 residues. This CDR3 is CASSRRGGIADTQYF. DNA for the CDR3: TGTGCCAGCAGTAGGAGGGGGGGGATCGCAGATACGCAGTATTTT.

The chain uses TRBV2 and TRBJ1-5; weak D call: TRBD1 (6 bases). V was cut by 5 bases and J by 7 bases, with 15 bases left in between. The germline V gene encodes CDR1 SNHLY and CDR2 FYNNEI. The CDR3 sequence is 14 residues long. The CDR3 nucleotides are TGTGCCAGCAGTCCTAACAGGGTTTTCCAGCCCCAGCATTTT. It specifies CASSPNRVFQPQHF.

V gene TRBV11-3 combines with J gene TRBJ2-2; 8 bases line up with TRBD1. This CDR3 region has 15 residues. The germline V gene encodes CDR1 SGHNT and CDR2 YENEEA. V was clipped by 4 bases and J by 2 bases; unmatched bases: 3. The CDR3 region has the DNA TGTGCCAGCAGCTCCGGACAGGGTAACACCGGGGAGCTGTTTTTT. This sequence encodes CASSSGQGNTGELFF.

This sequence joins TRBV4-2 and TRBJ2-4; 7 nucleotides match TRBD1. After removal of 3 bases from V and 0 bases from J, the junction contained 8 bases not matched to a gene. The CDR3 has 17 residues. The germline CDR1 and CDR2 sequences are LGHNA and YNFKEQ. CDR3 sequence (DNA): TGTGCCAGCAGCCAGGACAGACAGGGCCTAGCCAAAAACATTCAGTACTTC. It specifies CASSQDRQGLAKNIQYF.

The rearrangement uses TRBV5-1 and TRBJ2-1; a possible D gene is TRBD2 (6 bases). CDR1 SGHRS and CDR2 YFSETQ come from the germline V gene. This CDR3 region has 18 residues. V gave up 4 bases and J gave up 10 bases, with 30 bases separating them. The CDR3 sequence is CASSAGLGAVGGTDEQFF. The DNA for the CDR3 is TGCGCCAGCAGCGCGGGACTGGGAGCGGTTGGTGGTACAGACGAGCAGTTCTTC.

This clone turned up a few times. The chain has TRBV2 and TRBJ2-3; D gene ambiguous. The CDR3 loop spans 12 amino acids. The V gene lost 2 bases and the J gene lost 4 bases, with 4 bases spanning the gap. CDR1 is SNHLY, CDR2 FYNNEI, per germline. Here the CDR3 reads CASSELADTQYF. CDR3 DNA sequence: TGTGCCAGCAGTGAACTAGCAGATACGCAGTATTTT.

This CDR3 reads CASSVESGRPYEQYF. The CDR3 coding sequence is TGCGCCAGCAGCGTGGAGTCGGGTAGACCTTACGAGCAGTACTTC. The chain carries TRBV5-1 and TRBJ2-7; D unclear. Germline V gene sequence: CDR1 SGHRS, CDR2 YFSETQ. Trimming shortened V by 4 bases and J by 4 bases, and 18 bases separated the two germline ends. The CDR3 extends over 15 amino acids.

This clone was picked up a small number of times. The rearrangement uses TRBV6-6 and TRBJ1-6; 7 positions agree with TRBD1. The CDR3 spans 13 residues. Looked up from germline, CDR1 is MNHNY and CDR2 is SVGAGI (reference sequence). The V gene end was trimmed by 8 bases and the J gene end by 6 bases; junction bases not matched to a gene: 4. The CDR3 nucleotides read TGTGCCAGCGGGGCAGGGGGTAATTCACCCCTCCACTTT. Amino acid sequence: CASGAGGNSPLHF.

This clone appeared once. This chain joins TRBV30 and TRBJ1-6; D is uncertain. The CDR3 covers 13 residues. V was pared by 6 bases and J by 0 bases, with 6 bases between. Germline V gene lookup returns CDR1 GTSNPN and CDR2 SVGIG (reference sequence). CDR3 coding DNA: TGTGCCTGCCATAGCTCCTATAATTCACCCCTCCACTTT. Amino acid sequence: CACHSSYNSPLHF.

This chain links TRBV1 with TRBJ2-7; TRBD2, the table's D call, lacks a check against the DNA. TRBV1 is flagged as a pseudogene. This CDR3 comprises 14 residues. The chain's CDR3 is CTSIGLAVNYEQYF. The CDR3 DNA reads as TGCACCAGCATTGGCCTAGCGGTTAACTACGAGCAGTACTTC.

The rearrangement joins TRBV5-1 to TRBJ2-5, with 8 nucleotides matching TRBD2. CDR1 and CDR2 (germline): SGHRS, YFSETQ. V shed 1 base and J 5 bases; nucleotides not matched to a gene: 7. The CDR3 has 15 amino acids. The CDR3 nucleotides are TGCGCCAGCAGCTTGTTGATTGCGGGGGGCGAGACCCAGTACTTC. Protein: CASSLLIAGGETQYF.